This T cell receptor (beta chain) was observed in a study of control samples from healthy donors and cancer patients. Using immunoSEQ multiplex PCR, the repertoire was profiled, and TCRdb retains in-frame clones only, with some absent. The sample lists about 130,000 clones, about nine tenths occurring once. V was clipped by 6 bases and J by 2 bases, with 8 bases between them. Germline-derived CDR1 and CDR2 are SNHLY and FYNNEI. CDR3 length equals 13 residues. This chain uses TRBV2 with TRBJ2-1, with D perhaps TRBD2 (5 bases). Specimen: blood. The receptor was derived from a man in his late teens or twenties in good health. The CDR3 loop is CASSRTAYNEQFF. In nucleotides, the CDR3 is TGTGCCAGCAGCCGGACTGCCTACAATGAGCAGTTCTTC.